The source of this T cell receptor beta chain is a study of T cell changes during pregnancy in multiple sclerosis. CDR1 is SGHNT and CDR2 is YYREEE in the germline V gene (reference sequence). Losses at the gene ends were 8 bases for V and 1 base for J; bases not matched to a gene: 10. The length of the CDR3 is 17 residues. Sequencing was performed with immunoSEQ multiplex PCR; in TCRdb, only in-frame clones are kept and a portion is missing. This sample has about 40,000 clones; approximately 90% occur once, and the top ten carry 0.45% to 0.65%. The receptor was isolated from a female donor with multiple sclerosis, enrolled in a pregnancy study. The V call is TRBV5-4, the J call TRBJ1-4, with TRBD1 matching 11 bases. Sequenced here: CD4+ T cells from peripheral blood mononuclear cells, sampled in the first trimester of pregnancy. CDR3 in amino acids: CASEEKGQGETNEKLFF. The CDR3 bases are TGTGCCAGTGAAGAGAAGGGACAGGGGGAAACTAATGAAAAACTGTTTTTT.